These 4 T cell receptor beta chains originate from one sample sequenced in a study of T-cell reconstitution after alpha-beta-depleted transplantation in children. Unique molecular identifiers were incorporated when the TCRbeta library was constructed. From the PCR reads, TCRdb called clonotypes with MiXCR, one entry per CDR3 protein. The sample has about 250,000 distinct CDR3 sequences; more than 20% are singletons. This material consisted of PBMCs, mostly from graft donor cells, taken 360 days after TCRalphabeta/CD19-depleted stem cell transplant. Receptors originate from a female patient under 10 years old who had a stem cell transplant for congenital amegakaryocytic thrombocytopenia, so the T cells may come from the graft donor.

There are a few counts of this clonotype. The rearrangement joins TRBV11-2 to TRBJ1-6; D unclear. Trimming removed 3 bases from V and 6 bases from J, with 18 bases in between. The CDR3 has 17 amino acids. Per germline, CDR1 SGHAT and CDR2 FQNNGV. The CDR3 nucleotides read TGTGCCAGCAGCTTTTATATAAGGCGAGTGGGTAATTCACCCCTCCACTTT. Its translation is CASSFYIRRVGNSPLHF.

The table lists this clonotype with a few counts. V and J are TRBV28 and TRBJ1-2; D unclear. V lost 4 bases, J lost 4 bases, and 7 bases lay in between. CDR3 length equals 12 residues. Germline V gene data show CDR1 as MDHEN and CDR2 as SYDVKM. The CDR3 protein is CASSSLGYGYTF. The CDR3 nucleotides are TGTGCCAGCAGTTCACTGGGCTATGGCTACACCTTC.

In this sample, this clonotype turned up a few times. This chain connects TRBV6-1 to TRBJ1-4, with 10 bases that match TRBD1. The V gene end was trimmed by 10 bases and the J gene end by 8 bases; junction bases not matched to a gene: 10. Germline CDR1 and CDR2: MNHNS and SASEGT. The CDR3 sequence is 14 residues long. As DNA, the CDR3 is TGTGCCACCAGGGGACAGGGGATTGGAGAAAAACTGTTTTTT. Residues: CATRGQGIGEKLFF.

By sample share, this clonotype is medium-sized. V is TRBV3-1 and J is TRBJ2-3, with 9 bases aligning to TRBD2. Germline V gene data show CDR1 as LGHDT and CDR2 as YNNKEL (reference sequence). V gave up 1 base and J gave up 6 bases; unmatched junction bases: 17. CDR3 length equals 19 residues. The CDR3 nucleotides are TGTGCCAGCAGCCAAGCCCCCGCGACAGCGGGAGGACCATCTGATACGCAGTATTTT. As protein: CASSQAPATAGGPSDTQYF.